This T cell receptor (beta chain) comes out of a study of glioma-infiltrating T cells. For the study at large: Low-grade gliomas were grade II; glioblastomas were grade IV at initial diagnosis.

Germline V CDR1 and CDR2: LGHNA, YSLEER. This CDR3 spans 14 amino acids. Unmatched junction bases numbered 3, after V lost 2 bases and J lost 7 bases. TCR alpha and beta CDR3 regions were amplified from RNA using iRepertoire nested multiplex PCR. TCRdb re-called the multiplex PCR reads with MiXCR, one entry per CDR3 protein. The repertoire includes more than 300,000 distinct CDR3 sequences, 41% of them detected once, and around 12% sits in the top ten. The sample taken for sequencing was glioma tissue, nonneoplastic brain tissue, or PBMCs (not recorded which). The clonotype was recovered from a human donor with low-grade glioma or glioblastoma, undergoing nonglioma brain surgery, or in good health (not recorded which). This chain uses TRBV4-3 with TRBJ2-1, with 9 bases that match TRBD2. The CDR3 DNA reads as TGCGCCAGCAGCCAAACGACTAGCGGTAATGAGCAGTTCTTC. This encodes CASSQTTSGNEQFF.